The sample holds a few counts of the clone carrying this TCR beta chain. What it binds is not known. This sample stems from a study of T cell responses to AZD1222 COVID-19 vaccine. General study points: Only after the peak T cell response were repertoires sampled. Clonal diversity may have been underestimated, and the donors were mostly white British, with more females than males.

This CDR3 has 14 amino acids. The V gene lost 5 bases and the J gene lost 0 bases, with 5 bases spanning the gap. The germline gives CDR1 SGHAT, CDR2 FQDESV (reference sequence). The protocol was immunoSEQ multiplex PCR, while the TCRdb copy is restricted to in-frame clones and leaves out a portion. The sample has tens of thousands of clones, approximately 84% seen once. Material: peripheral blood, obtained on day 0 of AZD1222 vaccination. The genes are TRBV11-1 and TRBJ1-6; D remains ambiguous. The sequence derives from an adult in good health. DNA of the CDR3: TGTGCCAGCAGCAAGAGCTCCTATAATTCACCCCTCCACTTT. This sequence encodes CASSKSSYNSPLHF.